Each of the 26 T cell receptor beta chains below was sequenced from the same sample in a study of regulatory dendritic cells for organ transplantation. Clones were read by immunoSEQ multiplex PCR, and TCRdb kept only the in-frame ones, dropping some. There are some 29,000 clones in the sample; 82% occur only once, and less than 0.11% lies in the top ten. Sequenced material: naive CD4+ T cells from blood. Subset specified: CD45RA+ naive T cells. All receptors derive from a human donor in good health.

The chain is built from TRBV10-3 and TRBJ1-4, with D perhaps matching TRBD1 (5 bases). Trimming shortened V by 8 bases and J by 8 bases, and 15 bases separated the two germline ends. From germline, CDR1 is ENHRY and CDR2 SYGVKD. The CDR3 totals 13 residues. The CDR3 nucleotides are TGTGCCATCCGGGGAGGGGTGGCGGAAAAACTGTTTTTT. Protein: CAIRGGVAEKLFF.

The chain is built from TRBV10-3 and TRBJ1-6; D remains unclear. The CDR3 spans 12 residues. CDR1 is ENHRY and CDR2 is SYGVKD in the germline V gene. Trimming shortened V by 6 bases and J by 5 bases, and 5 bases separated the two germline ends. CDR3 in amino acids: CAIRRDNSPLHF. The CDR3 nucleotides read TGTGCCATCAGGCGGGATAATTCACCCCTCCACTTT.

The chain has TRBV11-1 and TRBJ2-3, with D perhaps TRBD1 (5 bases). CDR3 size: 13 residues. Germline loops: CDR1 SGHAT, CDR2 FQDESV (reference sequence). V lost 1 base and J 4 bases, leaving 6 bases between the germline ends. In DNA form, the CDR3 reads TGTGCCAGCAGCTTAGGGGGCTCAGATACGCAGTATTTT. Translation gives CASSLGGSDTQYF.

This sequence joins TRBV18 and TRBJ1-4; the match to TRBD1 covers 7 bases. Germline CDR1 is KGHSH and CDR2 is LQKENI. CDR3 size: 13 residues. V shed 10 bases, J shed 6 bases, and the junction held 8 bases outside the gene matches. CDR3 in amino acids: CATSRDSDEKLFF. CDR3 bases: TGTGCCACTTCCAGGGACAGCGATGAAAAACTGTTTTTT.

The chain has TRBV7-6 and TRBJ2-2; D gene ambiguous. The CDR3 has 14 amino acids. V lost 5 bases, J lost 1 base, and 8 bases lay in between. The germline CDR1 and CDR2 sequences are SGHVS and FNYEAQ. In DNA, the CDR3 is TGTGCCAGCAGCCCTCAGGTGAACACCGGGGAGCTGTTTTTT. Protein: CASSPQVNTGELFF.

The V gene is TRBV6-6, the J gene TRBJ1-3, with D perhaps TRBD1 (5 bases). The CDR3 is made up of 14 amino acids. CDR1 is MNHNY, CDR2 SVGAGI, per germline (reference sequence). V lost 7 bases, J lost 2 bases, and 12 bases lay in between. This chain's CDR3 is CASTHARAGNTIYF. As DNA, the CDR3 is TGTGCCAGCACCCACGCCAGGGCTGGAAACACCATATATTTT.

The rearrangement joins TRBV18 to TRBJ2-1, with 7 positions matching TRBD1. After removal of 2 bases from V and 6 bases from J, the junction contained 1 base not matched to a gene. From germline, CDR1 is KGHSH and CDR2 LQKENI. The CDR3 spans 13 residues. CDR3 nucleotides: TGTGCCAGCTCACCAGACAGGGCCAATGAGCAGTTCTTC. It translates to CASSPDRANEQFF.

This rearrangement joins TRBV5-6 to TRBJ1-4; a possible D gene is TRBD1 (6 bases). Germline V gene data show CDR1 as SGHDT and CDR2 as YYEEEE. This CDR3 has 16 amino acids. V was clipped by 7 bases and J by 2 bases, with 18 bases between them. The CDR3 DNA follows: TGTGCCAGCGTCCGAGGGGGGGGCCGGACTAATGAAAAACTGTTTTTT. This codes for CASVRGGGRTNEKLFF.

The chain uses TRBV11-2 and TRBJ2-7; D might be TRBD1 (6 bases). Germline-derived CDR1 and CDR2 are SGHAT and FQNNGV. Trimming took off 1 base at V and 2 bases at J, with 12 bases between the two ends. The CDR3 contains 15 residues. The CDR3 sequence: CASSLADTGPYEQYF. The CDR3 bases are TGTGCCAGCAGCTTAGCTGATACAGGGCCCTACGAGCAGTACTTC.

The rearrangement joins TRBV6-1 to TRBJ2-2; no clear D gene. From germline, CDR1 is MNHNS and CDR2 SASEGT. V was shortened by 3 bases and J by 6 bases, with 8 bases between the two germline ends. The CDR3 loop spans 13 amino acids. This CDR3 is CASSDFAAGELFF. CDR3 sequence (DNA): TGTGCCAGCAGTGATTTCGCAGCCGGGGAGCTGTTTTTT.

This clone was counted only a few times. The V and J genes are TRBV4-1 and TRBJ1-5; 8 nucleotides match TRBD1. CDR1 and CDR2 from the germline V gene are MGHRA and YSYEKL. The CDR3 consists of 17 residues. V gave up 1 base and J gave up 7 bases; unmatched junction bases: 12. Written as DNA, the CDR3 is TGCGCCAGCAGCCAAGTGGTCCGGCAGGGGGCAAGGCAGCCCCAGCATTTT. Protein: CASSQVVRQGARQPQHF.

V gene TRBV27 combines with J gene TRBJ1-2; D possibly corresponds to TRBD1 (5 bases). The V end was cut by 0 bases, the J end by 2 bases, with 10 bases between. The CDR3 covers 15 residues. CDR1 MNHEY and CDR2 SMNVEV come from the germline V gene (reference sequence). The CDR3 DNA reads TGTGCCAGCAGTTTATCGGATGGGGGGAACTATGGCTACACCTTC. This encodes CASSLSDGGNYGYTF.

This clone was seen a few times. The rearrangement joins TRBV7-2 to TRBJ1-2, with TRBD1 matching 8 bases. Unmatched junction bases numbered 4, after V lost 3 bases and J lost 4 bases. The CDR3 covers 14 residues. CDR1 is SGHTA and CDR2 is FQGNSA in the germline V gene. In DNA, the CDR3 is TGTGCCAGCAGCTTCGGACAGGGCATCTATGGCTACACCTTC. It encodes CASSFGQGIYGYTF.

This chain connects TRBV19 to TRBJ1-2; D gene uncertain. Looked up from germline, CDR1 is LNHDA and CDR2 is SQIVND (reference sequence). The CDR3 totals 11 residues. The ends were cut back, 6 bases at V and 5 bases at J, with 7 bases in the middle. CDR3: CASSRGYGYTF. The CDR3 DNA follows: TGTGCCAGTAGCCGAGGGTATGGCTACACCTTC.

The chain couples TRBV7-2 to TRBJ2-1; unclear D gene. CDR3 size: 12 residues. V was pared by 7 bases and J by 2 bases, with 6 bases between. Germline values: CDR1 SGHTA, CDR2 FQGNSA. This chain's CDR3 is CASTVTYNEQFF. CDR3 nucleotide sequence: TGTGCCAGCACCGTTACCTACAATGAGCAGTTCTTC.

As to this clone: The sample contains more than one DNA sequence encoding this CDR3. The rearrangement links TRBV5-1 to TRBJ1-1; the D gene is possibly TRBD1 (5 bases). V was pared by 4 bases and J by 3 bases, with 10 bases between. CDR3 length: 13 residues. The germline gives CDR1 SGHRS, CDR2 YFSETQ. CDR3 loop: CASSLGGDTEAFF. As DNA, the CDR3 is TGCGCCAGCAGCCTGGGGGGGGACACTGAAGCTTTCTTT. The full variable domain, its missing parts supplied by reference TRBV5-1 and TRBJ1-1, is KAGVTQTPRYLIKTRGQQVTLSCSPISGHRSVSWYQQTPGQGLQFLFEYFSETQRNKGNFPGRFSGRQFSNSRSEMNVSTLELGDSALYLCASSLGGDTEAFFGQGTRLTVV.

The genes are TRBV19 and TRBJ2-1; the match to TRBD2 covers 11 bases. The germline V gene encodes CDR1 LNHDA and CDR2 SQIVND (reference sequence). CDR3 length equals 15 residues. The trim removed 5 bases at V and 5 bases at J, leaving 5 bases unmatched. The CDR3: CASSSLAGGDNEQFF. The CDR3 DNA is TGTGCCAGTAGTTCGCTAGCGGGGGGAGACAATGAGCAGTTCTTC.

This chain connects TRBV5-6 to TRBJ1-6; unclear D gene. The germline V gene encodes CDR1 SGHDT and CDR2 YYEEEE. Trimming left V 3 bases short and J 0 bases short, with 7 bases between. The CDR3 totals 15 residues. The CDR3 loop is CASSSLSSYNSPLHF. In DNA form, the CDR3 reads TGTGCCAGCAGCTCCCTGAGCTCCTATAATTCACCCCTCCACTTT. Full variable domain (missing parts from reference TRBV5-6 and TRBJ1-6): DAGVTQSPTHLIKTRGQQVTLRCSPKSGHDTVSWYQQALGQGPQFIFQYYEEEERQRGNFPDRFSGHQFPNYSSELNVNALLLGDSALYLCASSSLSSYNSPLHFGNGTRLTVT.

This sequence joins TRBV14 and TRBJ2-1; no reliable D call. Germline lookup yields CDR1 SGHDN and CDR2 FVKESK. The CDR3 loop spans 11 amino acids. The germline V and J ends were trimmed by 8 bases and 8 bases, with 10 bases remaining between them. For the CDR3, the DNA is TGTGCCAGCCACGTAGAGGATGAGCAGTTCTTC. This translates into CASHVEDEQFF.

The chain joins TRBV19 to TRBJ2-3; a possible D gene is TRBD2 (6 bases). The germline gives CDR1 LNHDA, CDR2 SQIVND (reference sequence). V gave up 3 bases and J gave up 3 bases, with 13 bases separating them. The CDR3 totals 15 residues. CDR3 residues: CASSIIGAGTDTQYF. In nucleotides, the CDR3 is TGTGCCAGTAGTATTATCGGGGCGGGAACAGATACGCAGTATTTT.

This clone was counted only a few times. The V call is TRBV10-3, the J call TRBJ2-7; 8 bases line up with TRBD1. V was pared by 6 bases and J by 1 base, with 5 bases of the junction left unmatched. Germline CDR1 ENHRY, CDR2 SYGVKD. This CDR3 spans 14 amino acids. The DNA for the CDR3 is TGTGCCATCAGCCTGACAGGGGATTCCTACGAGCAGTACTTC. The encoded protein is CAISLTGDSYEQYF.

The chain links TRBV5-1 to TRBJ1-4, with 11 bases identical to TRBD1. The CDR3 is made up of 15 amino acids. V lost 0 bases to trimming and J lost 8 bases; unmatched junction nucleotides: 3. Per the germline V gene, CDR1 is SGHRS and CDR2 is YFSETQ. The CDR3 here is CASSLVGQGEEKLFF. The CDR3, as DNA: TGCGCCAGCAGCTTGGTGGGACAGGGGGAAGAAAAACTGTTTTTT.

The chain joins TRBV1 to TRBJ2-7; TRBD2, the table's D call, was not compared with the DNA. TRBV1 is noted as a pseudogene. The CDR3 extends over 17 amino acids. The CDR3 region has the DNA TGCACCAGCAGCCCTACATATCCGGGACTAGTCATCCTTCAGCAGTACTTC. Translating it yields CTSSPTYPGLVILQQYF.

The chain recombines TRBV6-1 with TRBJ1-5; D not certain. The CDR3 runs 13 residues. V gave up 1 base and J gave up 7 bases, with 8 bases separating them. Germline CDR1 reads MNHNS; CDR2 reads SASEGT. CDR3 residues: CASSEGGEQPQHF. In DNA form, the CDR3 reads TGTGCCAGCAGTGAAGGAGGTGAGCAGCCCCAGCATTTT.

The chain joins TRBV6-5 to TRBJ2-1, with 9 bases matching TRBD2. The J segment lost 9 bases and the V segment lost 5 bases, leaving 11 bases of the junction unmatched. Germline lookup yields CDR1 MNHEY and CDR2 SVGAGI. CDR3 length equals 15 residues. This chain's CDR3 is CASSTSRGGATEQFF. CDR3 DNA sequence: TGTGCCAGCAGTACCTCTCGCGGGGGGGCCACTGAGCAGTTCTTC.

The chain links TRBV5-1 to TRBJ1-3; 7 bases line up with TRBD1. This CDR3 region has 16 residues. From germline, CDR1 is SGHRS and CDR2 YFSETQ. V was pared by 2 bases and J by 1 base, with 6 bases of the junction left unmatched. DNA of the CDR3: TGCGCCAGCAGCTTTACAGGGGATCCGTCTGGAAACACCATATATTTT. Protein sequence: CASSFTGDPSGNTIYF.